The TCR beta chain described here comes from a study of identifying expanded T cells in peripheral blood. Findings and caveats of the study: Technical replicates showed around 1.1 changed clones; two weeks roughly 16; four weeks 19. Roughly two-week clone count variance significantly increased as total template count grew.

Trimming shortened V by 0 bases and J by 4 bases, and 10 bases separated the two germline ends. The CDR3 totals 15 residues. The germline gives CDR1 SGHTA, CDR2 FQGNSA. Concerning this clone itself: The antigen remains undetermined.

No infections or other immune events were documented during collection. Libraries were prepared by immunoSEQ multiplex PCR; TCRdb keeps only in-frame clonotypes and omits some of them. Here the sample spans approximately 81,000 clones, roughly 84% being singletons. The origin of this receptor is a person aged 18 to 75 in good health. The sequenced material came from blood. The rearrangement uses TRBV7-2 and TRBJ1-5; D is ambiguous. The CDR3 sequence: CASSLAAAPNQPQHF. The DNA for the CDR3 is TGTGCCAGCAGCTTAGCGGCAGCCCCAAATCAGCCCCAGCATTTT.